This T cell receptor beta chain was recovered during a study of glioma-infiltrating T cells. Findings and limits, study-wide: Above-expected tissue-blood divergence occurred in all gliomas, most in low-grade ones. Tissue and blood shared very few CDR3 sequences.

In the case of this clonotype: Its antigen is not identified. One end of the junction fails to match germline, which may point to a read error.

TCR alpha and beta CDR3 regions were amplified from RNA using iRepertoire nested multiplex PCR. Input was about 85-450 ng of tissue mRNA or PBMC total RNA. TCRdb ran MiXCR on the multiplex PCR reads and lists one entry per CDR3 protein. This table has approximately 12,000 distinct CDR3 sequences, more than 25% appearing once. This receptor was taken from a human donor with low-grade glioma or glioblastoma, undergoing nonglioma brain surgery, or in good health (not recorded which). Sequencing input: glioma tissue, nonneoplastic brain tissue, or PBMCs (not recorded which).

The CDR3 loop reads CSAREDLGYNDQFF. In nucleotides, the CDR3 is TGCAGTGCTAGAGAGGACTTGGGCTACAATGATCAGTTCTTT. J is TRBJ2-1 and V is TRBV20-1; D may be TRBD2 (5 bases). This CDR3 comprises 14 residues. Germline-derived CDR1 and CDR2 are DFQATT and SNEGSKA (reference sequence).